This record covers a single T cell receptor (beta chain). The antigen remains undetermined. The sample originates from a study of T cell responses to AZD1222 COVID-19 vaccine. Findings of the study overall: Increases in Spike-specific TCR breadth and depth were seen after two AZD1222 doses. CD4 TCRs linked to vaccination spanned spike, dominating at 160-218 and 743-854.

The assay was immunoSEQ multiplex PCR, and TCRdb's table has in-frame clones only and misses some. The table has around 110,000 clones, approximately 84% seen once. The sample in question was peripheral blood, obtained on day 0 of AZD1222 vaccination. The receptor was isolated from an adult in good health.

In nucleotides, the CDR3 is TGTGCCAGCAGTTATACAGGATTGAACACTGAAGCTTTCTTT. Translating gives CASSYTGLNTEAFF. The rearrangement joins TRBV6-5 to TRBJ1-1, with a weak D call TRBD1 (5 bases). Germline CDR1 and CDR2: MNHEY and SVGAGI. There are 14 residues in the CDR3. The ends were cut back, 3 bases at V and 0 bases at J, with 8 bases in the middle.